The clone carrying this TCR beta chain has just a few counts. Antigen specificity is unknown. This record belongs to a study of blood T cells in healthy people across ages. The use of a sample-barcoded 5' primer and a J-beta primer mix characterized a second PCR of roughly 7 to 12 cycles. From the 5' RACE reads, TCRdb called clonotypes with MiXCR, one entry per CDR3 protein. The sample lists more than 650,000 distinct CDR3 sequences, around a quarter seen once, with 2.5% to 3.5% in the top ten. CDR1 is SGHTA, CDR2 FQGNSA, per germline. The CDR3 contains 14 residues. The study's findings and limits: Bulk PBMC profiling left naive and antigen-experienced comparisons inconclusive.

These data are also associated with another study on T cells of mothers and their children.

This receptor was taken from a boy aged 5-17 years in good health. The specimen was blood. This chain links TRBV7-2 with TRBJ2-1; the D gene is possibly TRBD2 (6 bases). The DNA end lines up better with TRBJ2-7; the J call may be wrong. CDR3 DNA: TGTGCCAGCAGCGCCGTAGCGGATAAATACGAGCAGTACTTC. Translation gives CASSAVADKYEQYF.